This T cell receptor beta chain is drawn from a study of regulatory T cells in long-lasting Graves disease. V was clipped by 3 bases and J by 6 bases, with 14 bases between them. From germline, CDR1 is LNHDA and CDR2 SQIVND (reference sequence). This CDR3 has 14 amino acids. Time point here: newly diagnosed GD, antithyroid drugs for less than 3 months. There was RNA extracted from PBMCs, and the TCR library was made from it. This clonotype showed up just a few times. Arm-PCR of CDR3 regions and iRepertoire HTBI primers were the basis on which TCR beta libraries were built. Each CDR3 protein is one row after TCRdb ran MiXCR on the multiplex PCR reads. The table includes approximately 540,000 distinct CDR3 sequences, 12% detected once. These data were also filed under a second study, of T cells in Graves' hyperthyroidism and ophthalmopathy.

This clonotype was sampled from a woman aged 25 to 39 with Graves disease. The specimen was peripheral blood mononuclear cells (PBMCs), collected at new diagnosis, from a patient treated with antithyroid drugs. The chain links TRBV19 to TRBJ1-1, with no clear D. The CDR3 bases are TGTGCCAGTAGTATCAGTGGGCTTAGTGCTGAAGCTTTCTTT. Residues: CASSISGLSAEAFF.